The rows below give T cell receptor beta chains drawn from one sample of a study of blood T cells in healthy people across ages. TCRdb re-analysed the 5' RACE reads in MiXCR, keeping a single row per CDR3 protein. This table has hundreds of thousands of distinct CDR3 sequences, 58% appearing once. The sequenced sample consisted of blood. The receptors originated from a man younger than 40 in good health. Both conserved end residues are part of each CDR3. The order of the fields is V gene, clone size, J gene, D gene, CDR3 DNA, CDR3 protein. D genes are given only for firm matches. Not all rows give a size; the values are once, few, many and, for expanded clones, a class.

TRBV7-2	many	TRBJ2-5	TRBD1	TGTGCCAGCAGCGTTACAGGGGGAGAGACCCAGTACTTC	CASSVTGGETQYF
TRBV3-1	-	TRBJ1-4	-	TGTGCCAGCAGCCAGATGGCAACTAATGAAAAACTGTTTTTT	CASSQMATNEKLFF
TRBV20-1	-	TRBJ2-7	-	TGCAGTGCCAGCGGGCAGGAAGGGGGCTCCTACGAGCAGCACTTC	CSASGQEGGSYEQHF
TRBV12-3/TRBV12-4	-	TRBJ1-2	TRBD1	TGTGCCAGCAGTTCCGACAGGGTTCTGGATGGCTACACCTTC	CASSSDRVLDGYTF
TRBV20-1	-	TRBJ2-7	-	TGCAGTGCTGTCGACAAGACACTACCCTACGAGCAGTACTTC	CSAVDKTLPYEQYF
TRBV15	few	TRBJ2-7	-	TGTGCCACCAGCAGAGATCTCCAGTCCGGGCAGTACTTC	CATSRDLQSGQYF
TRBV30	-	TRBJ2-4	TRBD1	TGTGCCTGGACGAAGGATACAGGGGGCCAAGGTACTCAGTACTTC	CAWTKDTGGQGTQYF
TRBV20-1	few	TRBJ2-7	-	TGCAGTGCTAGGCAGGGGAGGTCCGAGCAGTACTTC	CSARQGRSEQYF
TRBV20-1	-	TRBJ2-3	-	TGCAGTGCTAGAGTCGGAGATACGCAGTATTTT	CSARVGDTQYF
TRBV5-1	-	TRBJ1-2	-	TGCGCCAGCGGCTTGGGCGACTATGGCTACACCTTC	CASGLGDYGYTF
TRBV18	-	TRBJ2-5	-	TGTGCCAGCTCACCATCTGCCCTGGAGACCCAGTACTTC	CASSPSALETQYF
TRBV27	-	TRBJ2-4	-	TGTGCCAGCAGTTTATCAGGGGAGTTAATAGCCAAAAACATTCAGTACTTC	CASSLSGELIAKNIQYF
TRBV27	-	TRBJ2-3	TRBD2	TGTGCCAGCAGTTCCCTTTCAGCGGGGAAATACACAGATACGCAGTATTTT	CASSSLSAGKYTDTQYF
TRBV5-6	few	TRBJ2-5	TRBD1	TGTGCCAGCAGCTTGTACGGGGACAGGGTACTCAATGAGCAGTACTTC	CASSLYGDRVLNEQYF
TRBV7-3	-	TRBJ2-3	-	TGTGCCAGCAGCTTAAAAGGTTGGGCAGCAAAAAACACAGATACGCAGTATTTT	CASSLKGWAAKNTDTQYF
TRBV5-1	-	TRBJ2-1	-	TGCGCCAGCAGCTTGGCGCCGGGGTTCAATGAGCAGTTCTTC	CASSLAPGFNEQFF
TRBV7-2	-	TRBJ2-3	TRBD2	TGTGCCAGCAGCCCCGGACTAGCGACAGATACGCGGTATTTT	CASSPGLATDTRYF
TRBV27	-	TRBJ2-3	-	TGTGCCACCCTAAATCTAGATACGCAGTATTTT	CATLNLDTQYF
TRBV15	few	TRBJ2-1	-	TGTGCCACCAGGGGGGATAGCTACAATGAGCAGTTCTTC	CATRGDSYNEQFF
TRBV15	-	TRBJ2-6	-	TGTGCCACCAGCAGAGTGGGACGGCCGTCTGGGGCCAACGTCCTGACTTTC	CATSRVGRPSGANVLTF
TRBV7-2	-	TRBJ2-7	-	TGTGCCAGCAGCCGAACAGGGGGGGGTACGGCGAACGAGCGGTACTTC	CASSRTGGGTANERYF
TRBV20-1	once	TRBJ1-3	-	TGCAGTGCTAGGTTCGCGGGAGGTGGAAACACCATATATTTT	CSARFAGGGNTIYF
TRBV3-1	-	TRBJ2-3	TRBD2	TGTGCCAGCAGCGGACTAGCGGGAGGACAAAACACAGATACGCAGTATTTT	CASSGLAGGQNTDTQYF
TRBV20-1	-	TRBJ1-2	-	TGCAGTGCTAGAGCTCAGACGTCAGGGAATAACTATGGCTACACCTTC	CSARAQTSGNNYGYTF
TRBV29-1	few	TRBJ2-3	-	TGCAGCGTTGAAGATCAGGCTAGCTCCCTTCGGACAGATACGCAGTATTTT	CSVEDQASSLRTDTQYF
TRBV7-2	-	TRBJ2-1	-	TGTGCCAGCAGCACAGACAGGTCCGGGGGTGAGCAGTTCTTC	CASSTDRSGGEQFF
TRBV10-3	-	TRBJ2-7	TRBD1	TGTGCCATCAGGGAGGGACAGGGGACCTACGAGCAGTACTTC	CAIREGQGTYEQYF
TRBV3-1	-	TRBJ1-2	-	TGTGCCAGCAGCCAAGAAGGAGATAGTTGGGGCCACACCTTC	CASSQEGDSWGHTF